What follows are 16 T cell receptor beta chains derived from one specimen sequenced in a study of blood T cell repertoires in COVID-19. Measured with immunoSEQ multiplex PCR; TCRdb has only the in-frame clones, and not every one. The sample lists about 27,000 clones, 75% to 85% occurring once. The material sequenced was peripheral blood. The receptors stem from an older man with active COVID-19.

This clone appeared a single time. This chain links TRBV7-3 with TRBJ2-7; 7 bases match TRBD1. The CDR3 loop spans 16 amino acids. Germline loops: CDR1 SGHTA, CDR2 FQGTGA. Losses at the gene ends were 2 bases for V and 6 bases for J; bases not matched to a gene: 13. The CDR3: CASSLSSGTDDSEQYF. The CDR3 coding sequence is TGTGCCAGCAGCTTATCTTCCGGGACAGACGATTCCGAGCAGTACTTC.

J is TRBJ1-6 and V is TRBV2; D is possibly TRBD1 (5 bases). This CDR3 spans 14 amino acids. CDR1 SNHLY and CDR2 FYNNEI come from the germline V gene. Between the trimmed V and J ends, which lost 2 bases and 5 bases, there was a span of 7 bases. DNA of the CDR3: TGTGCCAGCAGTGAAACCAGGGATAATTCACCCCTCCACTTT. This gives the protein CASSETRDNSPLHF.

CDR3: CASSLASRAPSYEQYF. CDR3 nucleotide sequence: TGTGCCAGCAGCTTAGCCAGCAGGGCCCCATCATACGAGCAGTACTTC. The V and J genes are TRBV13 and TRBJ2-7; TRBD1 is a possible D gene (5 bases). V shed 1 base and J shed 4 bases, with 17 bases lying between them. Germline V gene data show CDR1 as PRHDT and CDR2 as FYEKMQ (reference sequence). The CDR3 is made up of 16 amino acids.

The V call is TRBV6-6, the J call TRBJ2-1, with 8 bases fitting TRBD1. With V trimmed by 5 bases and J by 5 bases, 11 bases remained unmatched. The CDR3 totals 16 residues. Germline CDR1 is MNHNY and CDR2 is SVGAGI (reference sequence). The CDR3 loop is CASSPGQGQGHNEQFF. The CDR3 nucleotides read TGTGCCAGCAGTCCAGGACAGGGCCAGGGTCACAATGAGCAGTTCTTC.

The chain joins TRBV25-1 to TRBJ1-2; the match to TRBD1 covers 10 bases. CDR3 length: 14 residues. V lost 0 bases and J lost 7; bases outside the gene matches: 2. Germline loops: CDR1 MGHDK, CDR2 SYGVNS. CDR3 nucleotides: TGTGCCAGCAGTGAATACAGGACAGGGGGTGGCTACACCTTC. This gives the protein CASSEYRTGGGYTF.

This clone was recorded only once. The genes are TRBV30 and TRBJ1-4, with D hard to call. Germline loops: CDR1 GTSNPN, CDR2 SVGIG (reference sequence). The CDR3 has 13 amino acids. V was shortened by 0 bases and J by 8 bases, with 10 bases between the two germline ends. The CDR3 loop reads CAWSVSWREKLFF. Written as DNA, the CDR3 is TGTGCCTGGAGTGTAAGTTGGCGGGAAAAACTGTTTTTT.

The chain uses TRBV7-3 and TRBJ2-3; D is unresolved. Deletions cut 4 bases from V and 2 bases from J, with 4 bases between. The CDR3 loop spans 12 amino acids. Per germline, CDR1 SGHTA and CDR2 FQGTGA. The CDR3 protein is CASSSVTDTQYF. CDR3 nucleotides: TGTGCCAGCAGCTCAGTCACAGATACGCAGTATTTT.

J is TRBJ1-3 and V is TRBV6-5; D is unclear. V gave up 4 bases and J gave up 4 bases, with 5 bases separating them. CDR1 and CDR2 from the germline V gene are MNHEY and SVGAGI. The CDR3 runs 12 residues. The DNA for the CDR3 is TGTGCCAGCAGTTCACAGGGAAACACCATATATTTT. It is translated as CASSSQGNTIYF.

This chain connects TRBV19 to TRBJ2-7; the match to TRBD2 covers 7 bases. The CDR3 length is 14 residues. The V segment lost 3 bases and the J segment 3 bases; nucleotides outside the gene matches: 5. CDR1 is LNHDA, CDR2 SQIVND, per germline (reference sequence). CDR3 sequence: CASSIGGEGYEQYF. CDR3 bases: TGTGCCAGTAGTATCGGAGGGGAGGGCTACGAGCAGTACTTC.

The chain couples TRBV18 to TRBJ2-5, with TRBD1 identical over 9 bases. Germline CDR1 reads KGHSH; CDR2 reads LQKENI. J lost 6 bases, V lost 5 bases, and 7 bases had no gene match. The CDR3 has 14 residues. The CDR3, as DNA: TGTGCCAGCTCAGAATGGACAGGGGAGCAGACCCAGTACTTC. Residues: CASSEWTGEQTQYF.

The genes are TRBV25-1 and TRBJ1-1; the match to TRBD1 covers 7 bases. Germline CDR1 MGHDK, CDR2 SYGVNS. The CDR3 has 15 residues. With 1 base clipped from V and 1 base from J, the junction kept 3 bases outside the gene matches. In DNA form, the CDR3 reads TGTGCCAGCAGTGAATTAGGGGGCCCGAACACTGAAGCTTTCTTT. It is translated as CASSELGGPNTEAFF.

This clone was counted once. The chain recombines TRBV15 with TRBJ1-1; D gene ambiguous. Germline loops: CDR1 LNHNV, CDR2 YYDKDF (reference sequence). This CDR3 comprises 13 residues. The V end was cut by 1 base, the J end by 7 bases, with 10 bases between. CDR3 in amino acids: CATSRVRESEAFF. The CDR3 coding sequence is TGTGCCACCAGCAGAGTGCGCGAGAGTGAAGCTTTCTTT.

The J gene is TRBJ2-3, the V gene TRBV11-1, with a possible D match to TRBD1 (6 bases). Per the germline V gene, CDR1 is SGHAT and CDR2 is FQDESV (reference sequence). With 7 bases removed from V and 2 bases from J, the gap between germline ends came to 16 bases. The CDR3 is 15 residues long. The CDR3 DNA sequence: TGTGCCAGCAAACCCGAGTGGACAGACACAGATACGCAGTATTTT. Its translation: CASKPEWTDTDTQYF.

The CDR3 DNA sequence: TGTGCCAGCAGTCCCCAGGGACAGTTACCCCTCCACTTT. Amino acids: CASSPQGQLPLHF. The chain combines TRBV6-2 or TRBV6-3 with TRBJ1-6; 7 nucleotides match TRBD1. Looked up from germline, CDR1 is MNHEY and CDR2 is SVGEGT. There are 13 residues in the CDR3. With V trimmed by 5 bases and J by 12 bases, 7 bases remained unmatched.

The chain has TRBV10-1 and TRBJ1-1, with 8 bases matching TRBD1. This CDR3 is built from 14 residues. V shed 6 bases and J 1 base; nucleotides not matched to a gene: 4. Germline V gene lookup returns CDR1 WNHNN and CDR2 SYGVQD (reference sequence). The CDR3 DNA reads TGCGCCAGCAGAGCCGGGACAGGGAACACTGAAGCTTTCTTT. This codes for CASRAGTGNTEAFF.

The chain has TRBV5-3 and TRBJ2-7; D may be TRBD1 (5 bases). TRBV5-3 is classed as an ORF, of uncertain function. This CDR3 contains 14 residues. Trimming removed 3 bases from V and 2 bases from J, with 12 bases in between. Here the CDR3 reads CARSSRQYAYEQYF. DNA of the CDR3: TGTGCCAGAAGCTCCAGACAGTATGCCTACGAGCAGTACTTC.